Presented here are 14 T cell receptor beta chains from one specimen sequenced in a study of T cells in localized non-small cell lung cancer. TCRdb's copy holds only in-frame clones and misses some; the assay was immunoSEQ multiplex PCR. The table records over 30,000 clones, approximately 80% of them present only once. The source material was peripheral blood, sampled before any cancer treatment. The receptors originated from a male donor aged 60 or over with stage II squamous cell lung carcinoma.

The sample holds one count of this clone. This chain connects TRBV6-1 to TRBJ2-7; D unclear. V lost 1 base to trimming and J lost 3 bases, with 13 bases between them. CDR3 size: 15 residues. CDR1 MNHNS and CDR2 SASEGT come from the germline V gene. The CDR3 spells CASSEVAGLNYEQYF. CDR3 bases: TGTGCCAGCAGTGAAGTGGCAGGATTAAACTACGAGCAGTACTTC.

The chain links TRBV7-3 to TRBJ2-1, with 11 bases matching TRBD2. Germline V CDR1 and CDR2: SGHTA, FQGTGA. V was clipped by 5 bases and J by 5 bases; unmatched bases: 11. The CDR3 runs 17 residues. The CDR3 nucleotides read TGTGCCAGCAGCCGGTTGGGCGGGACTAGCGGAGACAATGAGCAGTTCTTC. Its translation is CASSRLGGTSGDNEQFF.

This clone was seen more than once but under ten times. The chain couples TRBV5-4 to TRBJ1-6; D not resolved. V dropped 1 base and J dropped 0 bases, with 11 bases sitting between them. Germline V gene sequence: CDR1 SGHNT, CDR2 YYREEE (reference sequence). This CDR3 comprises 17 residues. Here the CDR3 DNA reads TGTGCCAGCAGCTTGATTCCCGGTAGCTCCTATAATTCACCCCTCCACTTT. As protein: CASSLIPGSSYNSPLHF.

The J gene is TRBJ2-3, the V gene TRBV6-6, with a weak D call TRBD1 (6 bases). Germline V CDR1 and CDR2: MNHNY, SVGAGI (reference sequence). Trimming cost V 8 bases and J 4 bases, with 19 bases left between them. The CDR3 length is 15 residues. DNA for the CDR3: TGTGCCAGCGCGATGTCCCGGGACAAGGCAGATACGCAGTATTTT. This translates into CASAMSRDKADTQYF.

This clone was detected only once. The germline gene is not matched at one end of the junction; a read error may be the cause. This chain links TRBV5-1 with TRBJ1-2; D is possibly TRBD1 (5 bases). CDR1 and CDR2 from the germline V gene are SGHRS and YFSETQ. This CDR3 is built from 14 residues. CDR3 bases: TGTGCCAGCAGCTCGGGACCCGGGGAGAGAGGCTACACCTTC. This sequence encodes CASSSGPGERGYTF.

This chain joins TRBV30 and TRBJ2-1, with 9 bases identical to TRBD2. This CDR3 is built from 13 residues. V dropped 2 bases and J dropped 9; count of bases not matched to a gene: 5. CDR1 is GTSNPN, CDR2 SVGIG, per germline (reference sequence). The CDR3 nucleotides are TGTGCCTGGAGTTTAGTAGCGGGAGTTGAGCAGTTCTTC. This translates into CAWSLVAGVEQFF.

J is TRBJ2-1 and V is TRBV7-3; D possibly corresponds to TRBD2 (6 bases). Germline-derived CDR1 and CDR2 are SGHTA and FQGTGA. Trimming pared 8 bases from V and 10 bases from J, leaving 15 bases between. There are 12 residues in the CDR3. CDR3: CASGLAGREQFF. DNA for the CDR3: TGTGCCAGCGGTCTGGCGGGGCGAGAGCAGTTCTTC. Filled out from reference TRBV7-3 and TRBJ2-1, the complete variable domain reads GAGVSQTPSNKVTEKGKYVELRCDPISGHTALYWYRQSLGQGPEFLIYFQGTGAADDSGLPNDRFFAVRPEGSVSTLKIQRTERGDSAVYLCASGLAGREQFFGPGTRLTVL.

CDR3 nucleotides: TGTGCCAGCAGCTTACGGGGCTTGGGTACTGAAGCTTTCTTT. It translates to CASSLRGLGTEAFF. V usage is TRBV7-8 and J usage is TRBJ1-1; maybe TRBD1 (5 bases). V lost 2 bases and J lost 5, with 12 bases in between. CDR3 length: 14 amino acids. From germline, CDR1 is SGHVS and CDR2 FQNEAQ.

The chain's CDR3 is CATRPSSYNEQFF. The CDR3 DNA is TGTGCCACCCGCCCGAGCTCCTACAATGAGCAGTTCTTC. V and J are TRBV19 and TRBJ2-1, with unresolved D. Trimming removed 10 bases from V and 0 bases from J, with 10 bases in between. The germline CDR1 and CDR2 sequences are LNHDA and SQIVND (reference sequence). The CDR3 extends over 13 amino acids.

This sequence joins TRBV28 and TRBJ1-2, with D possibly being TRBD1 (5 bases). The CDR3 is 13 residues long. The V gene lost 4 bases and the J gene lost 6 bases, with 12 bases spanning the gap. CDR1 is MDHEN, CDR2 SYDVKM, per germline. This CDR3 reads CASSSQGWDGYTF. DNA for the CDR3: TGTGCCAGCAGTTCTCAGGGATGGGATGGCTACACCTTC.

For this clone: One junction end disagrees with the germline gene, perhaps due to a read error. V and J are TRBV4-1 and TRBJ2-2, with D perhaps TRBD1 (5 bases). Germline V gene data show CDR1 as MGHRA and CDR2 as YSYEKL. The CDR3 is 16 residues long. CDR3: CAGSQVIPLQGGELFF. In DNA, the CDR3 is TGCGCCGGCAGCCAAGTGATCCCCCTCCAGGGCGGGGAGCTGTTTTTT.

This clone was detected a few times. The rearrangement uses TRBV28 and TRBJ1-5, with D perhaps TRBD1 (6 bases). Trimming took off 10 bases at V and 5 bases at J, with 21 bases between the two ends. The V gene's germline CDR1 is MDHEN and CDR2 SYDVKM. The CDR3 is 15 amino acids. The CDR3: CATDRGAGADQPQHF. As DNA, the CDR3 is TGTGCCACCGATCGGGGGGCAGGGGCGGATCAGCCCCAGCATTTT. Full variable domain (remainder filled in from reference TRBV28 and TRBJ1-5): DVKVTQSSRYLVKRTGEKVFLECVQDMDHENMFWYRQDPGLGLRLIYFSYDVKMKEKGDIPEGYSVSREKKERFSLILESASTNQTSMYLCATDRGAGADQPQHFGDGTRLSIL.

This chain uses TRBV29-1 with TRBJ2-7; D could derive from TRBD1 or TRBD2 (6 bases each). From germline, CDR1 is SQVTM and CDR2 ANQGSEA. Between the trimmed V and J ends, which lost 4 bases and 5 bases, there was a span of 18 bases. This CDR3 is built from 14 residues. The CDR3 DNA is TGCAGCGTTGGACGGGGGCCCCTTCGGGACGAGCAGTACTTC. Amino acids: CSVGRGPLRDEQYF.

Turning to this clone: Mismatch with germline at one junction end may stem from a read error. The chain is built from TRBV19 and TRBJ1-1; D may be TRBD1 (5 bases). CDR1 LNHDA and CDR2 SQIVND come from the germline V gene (reference sequence). The CDR3 contains 14 residues. The chain's CDR3 is CTSSTGPMNTEAFF. CDR3 DNA sequence: TGTACCAGTAGTACGGGACCGATGAACACTGAAGCTTTCTTT.